Many counts were recorded for the clone carrying this TCR beta chain. Its cognate antigen is unknown. This entry belongs to a study of T-cell memory formation after mild COVID-19. At the level of the study: Across donors, TCR clusters were largely donor specific.

V lost 0 bases, J lost 4 bases, and 0 bases stayed unmatched. The CDR3 covers 13 residues. Per the germline V gene, CDR1 is DFQATT and CDR2 is SNEGSKA (reference sequence). Overall study findings and caveats: Day 15 to 85 contracting clones showed balanced CD4/CD8; day 15 to 37 expanders favored CD4+.

TCRdb processed the 5' RACE reads anew with MiXCR; each CDR3 protein has one entry. This table holds some 340,000 distinct CDR3 sequences, under 15% found once. Sequencing was carried out using PBMCs or a T cell subset sorted from them (not recorded which). The receptor's source is a man between 18 and 29 years old who had mild COVID-19 (a few samples of this study predate the infection). Cell type and time point are not known. V and J are TRBV20-1 and TRBJ2-7; 10 bases are a match to TRBD2. The CDR3 loop reads CSAREGLAYEQYF. DNA of the CDR3: TGCAGTGCTAGAGAGGGACTAGCGTACGAGCAGTACTTC.